These 20 T cell receptor beta chains share one sample of origin, sequenced in a study of T cell responses to AZD1222 COVID-19 vaccine. The table came from immunoSEQ multiplex PCR; TCRdb's copy has only in-frame clones and leaves some out. The sample has more than 120,000 clones, about 92% seen once; the top ten hold under 2%. Material: peripheral blood, obtained 28 days after the second AZD1222 dose. The origin of the receptors is an adult who received the AZD1222 COVID-19 vaccine.

Note on this clone: The sample contains more than one DNA sequence encoding this CDR3. The chain is built from TRBV13 and TRBJ1-2; 7 bases line up with TRBD1. Looked up from germline, CDR1 is PRHDT and CDR2 is FYEKMQ (reference sequence). The CDR3 is made up of 14 amino acids. After removal of 6 bases from V and 2 bases from J, the junction contained 6 bases not matched to a gene. CDR3 DNA sequence: TGTGCCAGCAGTTTTAACAGGGGAAACTATGGCTACACCTTC. Residues: CASSFNRGNYGYTF.

For the CDR3, the DNA is TGTGCCAGCAGTCCCGAGGGCTACGAGCAGTACTTC. Encoded protein: CASSPEGYEQYF. V is TRBV27 and J is TRBJ2-7; D is perhaps TRBD2 (5 bases). The V gene's germline CDR1 is MNHEY and CDR2 SMNVEV (reference sequence). Trimming took 5 bases from V and 3 from J, leaving 8 bases between them. CDR3 length: 12 residues.

The V call is TRBV2, the J call TRBJ2-7, with 8 bases aligning to TRBD1. Germline-derived CDR1 and CDR2 are SNHLY and FYNNEI. V gave up 5 bases and J gave up 1 base; unmatched junction bases: 10. There are 16 residues in the CDR3. This CDR3 is CASSPDGTGNSYEQYF. CDR3 DNA: TGTGCCAGCAGTCCAGACGGGACAGGCAATTCCTACGAGCAGTACTTC.

V usage is TRBV9 and J usage is TRBJ2-1, with D maybe TRBD2 (7 bases). The CDR3 is made up of 18 amino acids. Looked up from germline, CDR1 is SGDLS and CDR2 is YYNGEE. V lost 0 bases, J lost 7 bases, and 23 bases lay in between. The chain's CDR3 is CASSVAKEGGTGWNEQFF. In nucleotides, the CDR3 is TGTGCCAGCAGCGTAGCCAAAGAGGGGGGGACTGGTTGGAATGAGCAGTTCTTC.

V and J are TRBV18 and TRBJ2-7; D possibly corresponds to TRBD2 (5 bases). There are 15 residues in the CDR3. In germline, CDR1 is KGHSH, CDR2 LQKENI. Trimming removed 0 bases from V and 0 bases from J, with 9 bases in between. CDR3: CASSPPSGSSYEQYF. The CDR3 nucleotides read TGTGCCAGCTCACCACCGTCGGGGAGCTCCTACGAGCAGTACTTC.

The sample holds a few counts of this clone. The gene calls are TRBV7-9 and TRBJ2-1, with D maybe TRBD2 (5 bases). The CDR3 runs 18 residues. Germline V gene sequence: CDR1 SEHNR, CDR2 FQNEAQ (reference sequence). Between the trimmed V and J ends, which lost 3 bases and 0 bases, there was a span of 18 bases. The CDR3 DNA reads TGTGCCAGCAGCTTGGATATAGCGTCGGAGCTCTCCTACAATGAGCAGTTCTTC. It translates to CASSLDIASELSYNEQFF.

The V call is TRBV27, the J call TRBJ2-1; the match to TRBD1 covers 8 bases. V dropped 4 bases and J dropped 5; count of bases not matched to a gene: 10. The CDR3 extends over 16 amino acids. Per germline, CDR1 MNHEY and CDR2 SMNVEV (reference sequence). The CDR3 DNA follows: TGTGCCAGCAGTTCCCCCCCCAGGGGGCGGGACAATGAGCAGTTCTTC. Translation gives CASSSPPRGRDNEQFF.

V gene TRBV28 combines with J gene TRBJ1-6, with 7 positions matching TRBD1. Germline V gene lookup returns CDR1 MDHEN and CDR2 SYDVKM. Losses at the gene ends were 1 base for V and 11 bases for J; bases not matched to a gene: 8. The CDR3 sequence is 15 residues long. The chain's CDR3 is CASSLSGTVLPPLHF. CDR3 in DNA: TGTGCCAGCAGTTTATCCGGGACAGTGTTACCACCCCTCCACTTT.

This clone showed up just once. The V gene is TRBV4-1, the J gene TRBJ2-1; 10 nucleotides line up with TRBD2. Trimming took 1 base from V and 7 from J; bases not matched to a gene: 7. CDR1 is MGHRA and CDR2 is YSYEKL in the germline V gene. The CDR3 is made up of 16 amino acids. This CDR3 reads CASSQVLAGDRNEQFF. In DNA form, the CDR3 reads TGCGCCAGCAGCCAAGTCCTAGCGGGAGATAGGAATGAGCAGTTCTTC.

The chain employs TRBV7-2 and TRBJ2-7, with 8 bases matching TRBD2. V lost 2 bases and J lost 4; bases outside the gene matches: 10. This CDR3 comprises 16 residues. Germline-derived CDR1 and CDR2 are SGHTA and FQGNSA. CDR3 coding DNA: TGTGCCAGCAGCTTACGGCATGGCGGGGGGCGATACGAGCAGTACTTC. This sequence encodes CASSLRHGGGRYEQYF.

The gene calls are TRBV6-1 and TRBJ2-6, with no clear D. Germline V CDR1 and CDR2: MNHNS, SASEGT. The CDR3 is 16 amino acids. Trimming removed 1 base from V and 2 bases from J, with 9 bases in between. For the CDR3, the DNA is TGTGCCAGCAGTGAAGAGGGTGGGACTGGGGCCAACGTCCTGACTTTC. Its translation is CASSEEGGTGANVLTF.

The genes are TRBV4-3 and TRBJ1-5, with D possibly being TRBD1 (5 bases). The CDR3 has 15 residues. Germline loops: CDR1 LGHNA, CDR2 YSLEER. V lost 0 bases, J lost 2 bases, and 8 bases lay in between. CDR3 in DNA: TGCGCCAGCAGCCAAGATGACAGCCGCAATCAGCCCCAGCATTTT. Amino acids: CASSQDDSRNQPQHF.

In its sample, this clone was seen once. V is TRBV19 and J is TRBJ2-1; D gene ambiguous. V was shortened by 3 bases and J by 8 bases, with 14 bases between the two germline ends. Germline V gives CDR1 LNHDA, CDR2 SQIVND (reference sequence). The CDR3 is 14 residues long. The DNA of the CDR3 is TGTGCCAGTAGTATGGGAATCGTGGTCCATGAGCAGTTCTTC. Translating it yields CASSMGIVVHEQFF.

This chain uses TRBV21-1 with TRBJ1-6; the table assigns TRBD1, which was not confirmed against the DNA. TRBV21-1 is listed as a pseudogene. The CDR3 loop spans 18 amino acids. Here the CDR3 reads CASSKACRTGVHNSPLHF. The CDR3 DNA reads TGTGCCAGCAGCAAAGCTTGCAGGACAGGGGTACATAATTCACCCCTCCACTTT.

This chain connects TRBV28 to TRBJ2-7; no reliable D call. This CDR3 contains 10 residues. The germline gives CDR1 MDHEN, CDR2 SYDVKM. V was pared by 5 bases and J by 4 bases, with 3 bases between. CDR3 DNA: TGTGCCAGCAGTGGGTACGAGCAGTACTTC. Protein: CASSGYEQYF.

The rearrangement joins TRBV24-1 to TRBJ2-7; 9 nucleotides align to TRBD1. The germline V gene has CDR1 KGHDR and CDR2 SFDVKD. Trimming cost V 4 bases and J 6 bases; bases outside gene matches: 6. The CDR3 is 14 amino acids. The CDR3 is CATSDPGQGGEQYF. DNA for the CDR3: TGTGCCACCAGTGACCCGGGACAGGGCGGCGAGCAGTACTTC.

The chain couples TRBV7-6 to TRBJ2-1, with 8 bases identical to TRBD1. The junction had 7 bases not matched to a gene; V was cut back by 1 base and J by 2 bases. This CDR3 is 17 amino acids long. The germline V gene encodes CDR1 SGHVS and CDR2 FNYEAQ. The CDR3 region has the DNA TGTGCCAGCAGCTTAGATTCGGCCAGGGGGCCCTACAATGAGCAGTTCTTC. Residues: CASSLDSARGPYNEQFF.

The chain is built from TRBV25-1 and TRBJ1-1; D not certain. Germline values: CDR1 MGHDK, CDR2 SYGVNS. Trimming took 1 base from V and 2 from J, leaving 11 bases between them. CDR3 length: 15 amino acids. The CDR3 sequence: CASSELTPPNTEAFF. CDR3 DNA sequence: TGTGCCAGCAGTGAATTAACACCCCCTAACACTGAAGCTTTCTTT.

A few counts support this clone. The V call is TRBV3-1 (or the pseudogene TRBV3-2), the J call TRBJ2-1; 13 bases align to TRBD2. J gave up 14 bases and V 0 bases, and 4 bases lay outside the gene matches. The CDR3 contains 14 residues. Per the germline V gene, CDR1 is LGHDT and CDR2 is YNNKEL (reference sequence). The CDR3 spells CASSQEGLAGSKFF. CDR3 coding DNA: TGTGCCAGCAGCCAAGAGGGACTAGCGGGGAGCAAGTTCTTC.

V is TRBV5-1 and J is TRBJ1-5, with a possible D match to TRBD1 (5 bases). The length of the CDR3 is 13 residues. With 4 bases removed from V and 5 bases from J, the gap between germline ends came to 10 bases. CDR1 is SGHRS, CDR2 YFSETQ, per germline. The CDR3: CASSPGTDQPQHF. The CDR3 nucleotides are TGCGCCAGCAGCCCCGGGACGGATCAGCCCCAGCATTTT.